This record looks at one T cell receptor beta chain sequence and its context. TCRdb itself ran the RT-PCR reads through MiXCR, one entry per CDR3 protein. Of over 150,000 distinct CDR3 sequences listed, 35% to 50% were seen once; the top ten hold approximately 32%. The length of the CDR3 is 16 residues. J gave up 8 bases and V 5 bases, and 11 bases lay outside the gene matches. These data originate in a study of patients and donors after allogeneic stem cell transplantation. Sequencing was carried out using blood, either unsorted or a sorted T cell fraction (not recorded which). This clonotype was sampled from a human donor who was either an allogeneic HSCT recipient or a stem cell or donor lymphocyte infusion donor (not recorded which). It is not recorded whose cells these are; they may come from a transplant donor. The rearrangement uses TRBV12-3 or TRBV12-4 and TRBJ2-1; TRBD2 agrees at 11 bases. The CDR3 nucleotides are TGTGCCAGCAGTCACATACTAGCGGGGGCCCCCGATGAGCAGTTCTTC. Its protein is CASSHILAGAPDEQFF.